A selection of T cell receptor beta chains follows, all from one sample in a study of T-cell memory formation after mild COVID-19. A single record per CDR3 protein comes from TCRdb applying MiXCR to the 5' RACE reads. The table includes about 270,000 distinct CDR3 sequences, about 16% detected once. The specimen was PBMCs or a T cell subset sorted from them (not recorded which). The receptors originated from a man aged 18 to 30 who had mild COVID-19 (a few samples of this study predate the infection). Cell type and time point are not known. The CDR3 runs from the conserved cysteine through the conserved F or W. D genes are given only for firm matches. Clone sizes are given selectively: once, few, many, or a class where the clone is expanded.

NA | TRBJ1-2 | TRBV6-2/TRBV6-3 | NA | CASSYSRAAYGYTF | TGTGCCAGCAGTTACTCGCGGGCAGCCTATGGCTACACCTTC
NA | TRBJ1-6 | TRBV18 | NA | CASSPPRVQGSPLHF | TGTGCCAGCTCACCACCACGGGTACAGGGTTCACCCCTCCACTTT
NA | TRBJ1-5 | TRBV7-9 | NA | CASSISTGNQPQHF | TGTGCCAGCAGCATCTCGACAGGAAATCAGCCCCAGCATTTT
NA | TRBJ2-1 | TRBV25-1 | NA | CASSEGGGRAYNEQFF | TGTGCCAGCAGTGAGGGGGGTGGGCGCGCCTACAATGAGCAGTTCTTC
NA | TRBJ1-1 | TRBV20-1 | few | CSAIRDQNTEAFF | TGCAGTGCTATCCGGGACCAGAACACTGAAGCTTTCTTT
NA | TRBJ2-5 | TRBV11-2 | many | CASSFNARFETQYF | TGTGCCAGCAGCTTTAACGCTAGGTTTGAGACCCAGTACTTC
TRBD1 | TRBJ1-2 | TRBV6-5 | many | CASSYSRTGVKGYTF | TGTGCCAGCAGTTACTCCCGGACAGGGGTTAAAGGCTACACCTTC
NA | TRBJ2-3 | TRBV20-1 | NA | CSAWRGGKQYF | TGCAGTGCTTGGCGGGGTGGAAAGCAGTATTTT
NA | TRBJ1-1 | TRBV4-1 | few | CASSQGGDNRAFF | TGCGCCAGCAGCCAAGGCGGCGACAATCGAGCTTTCTTT
NA | TRBJ1-3 | TRBV28 | NA | CASSSGLFSGNTIYF | TGTGCCAGCAGTTCAGGACTGTTCTCTGGAAACACCATATATTTT
NA | TRBJ1-6 | TRBV5-1 | few | CASSLVGTQNSPLHF | TGCGCCAGCAGCTTGGTCGGGACACAAAATTCACCCCTCCACTTT
TRBD1 | TRBJ1-6 | TRBV7-2 | NA | CASSLVGTGLPLHF | TGTGCCAGCAGCCTGGTTGGGACAGGACTACCCCTCCACTTT
NA | TRBJ2-2 | TRBV7-6 | few | CASRETTGELFF | TGTGCCAGCAGAGAAACCACCGGGGAGCTGTTTTTT
NA | TRBJ1-6 | TRBV7-9 | few | CASSLEGRSPLHF | TGTGCCAGCAGCTTAGAGGGTAGATCACCCCTCCACTTT
TRBD2 | TRBJ2-2 | TRBV5-1 | NA | CASSYTSGGHTGELFF | TGCGCCAGCAGCTATACTAGCGGGGGCCACACCGGGGAGCTGTTTTTT
TRBD1 | TRBJ2-7 | TRBV12-3/TRBV12-4 | few | CASSPRDRISYEQYF | TGTGCCAGCAGCCCTCGGGACAGGATTTCCTACGAGCAGTACTTC
TRBD1 | TRBJ1-2 | TRBV5-1 | NA | CASRNPGQGANGYTF | TGCGCCAGCAGGAACCCGGGACAGGGGGCAAATGGCTACACCTTC
NA | TRBJ2-1 | TRBV19 | NA | CASSTTGTSREQFF | TGTGCCAGTAGCACTACCGGGACCTCAAGGGAGCAGTTCTTC
TRBD2 | TRBJ2-3 | TRBV20-1 | NA | CSASPTSGATDTQYF | TGCAGTGCTAGCCCGACTAGCGGGGCCACAGATACGCAGTATTTT
NA | TRBJ2-5 | TRBV7-2 | NA | CASRDAPRETQYF | TGTGCCAGCAGGGACGCCCCCCGAGAGACCCAGTACTTC
TRBD2 | TRBJ2-3 | TRBV6-5 | many | CASKRGGALTQYF | TGTGCCAGCAAACGGGGGGGGGCCCTAACGCAGTATTTT
NA | TRBJ1-1 | TRBV20-1 | few | CSVGGINTEAFF | TGCAGTGTCGGGGGGATTAACACTGAAGCTTTCTTT
TRBD1 | TRBJ2-2 | TRBV2 | NA | CASRRDRPQAGELFF | TGTGCCAGCAGACGGGACAGGCCCCAGGCCGGGGAGCTGTTTTTT
NA | TRBJ1-1 | TRBV7-3 | few | CASSSRPGRNTEAFF | TGTGCCAGCAGCTCTCGGCCAGGGAGGAACACTGAAGCTTTCTTT
NA | TRBJ1-5 | TRBV12-3/TRBV12-4 | NA | CASSSTGFSQPQHF | TGTGCCAGCAGCTCTACAGGGTTTAGTCAGCCCCAGCATTTT
NA | TRBJ1-5 | TRBV2 | NA | CASSVDRLSNQPQHF | TGTGCCAGCAGTGTTGACAGGCTTAGCAATCAGCCCCAGCATTTT
TRBD1 | TRBJ1-2 | TRBV7-9 | few | CASSSTGGNGYTF | TGTGCCAGCAGCTCGACAGGGGGGAATGGCTACACCTTC
NA | TRBJ2-7 | TRBV7-2 | many | CASSKYGTAYEQYF | TGTGCCAGCAGCAAGTACGGCACAGCCTACGAGCAGTACTTC
TRBD2 | TRBJ2-5 | TRBV12-3/TRBV12-4 | few | CASSLGRFLAGDQETQYF | TGTGCCAGCAGTTTAGGTCGATTTCTAGCGGGGGACCAAGAGACCCAGTACTTC
TRBD2 | TRBJ2-3 | TRBV7-8 | NA | CASSLARGGGTDTQYF | TGTGCCAGCAGCTTAGCCCGCGGGGGGGGCACAGATACGCAGTATTTT
NA | TRBJ1-1 | TRBV6-5 | few | CASSYLGYTEAFF | TGTGCCAGCAGTTATTTGGGGTACACTGAAGCTTTCTTT
NA | TRBJ2-1 | TRBV28 | NA | CASIKKGSYNEQFF | TGTGCCAGCATAAAAAAGGGGTCCTACAATGAGCAGTTCTTC
TRBD1 | TRBJ1-2 | TRBV4-3 | NA | CASSQDLTPGGGYTF | TGCGCCAGCAGCCAAGATCTTACGCCAGGGGGCGGCTACACCTTC
NA | TRBJ1-1 | TRBV11-2 | NA | CASNNRGVNTEAFF | TGTGCCAGCAACAATCGAGGGGTTAACACTGAAGCTTTCTTT
NA | TRBJ2-3 | TRBV2 | few | CASTKLVSTDTQYF | TGTGCCAGCACCAAGTTGGTTAGCACAGATACGCAGTATTTT